The 24 T cell receptor beta chains reported below all come from one sample, sequenced in a study of blood T cell repertoires in COVID-19. Sequencing used immunoSEQ multiplex PCR; TCRdb keeps in-frame clones, though not all of them. The repertoire includes about 260,000 clones, approximately 83% of them detected once, and less than 15% sits in the top ten. Sequenced: peripheral blood. These receptors were obtained from a human donor in a cohort sampled during active COVID-19.

The V gene is TRBV27, the J gene TRBJ2-5, with D possibly matching TRBD2 (5 bases). V was trimmed by 2 bases and J by 3 bases, leaving 10 bases between them. The CDR3 runs 14 residues. Germline CDR1 reads MNHEY; CDR2 reads SMNVEV (reference sequence). The CDR3 region has the DNA TGTGCCAGCAGTTTAGGACTTCCTGAAGAGACCCAGTACTTC. Translation: CASSLGLPEETQYF.

The genes are TRBV4-3 and TRBJ2-4; D might be TRBD1 (6 bases). CDR3 length: 19 amino acids. The germline CDR1 and CDR2 sequences are LGHNA and YSLEER. The ends were cut back, 1 base at V and 5 bases at J, with 24 bases in the middle. The CDR3 nucleotides read TGCGCCAGCAGCCAAGTCATGGCAGGGGAGTTTGTGTTCCAAAACATTCAGTACTTC. As protein: CASSQVMAGEFVFQNIQYF.

The genes are TRBV10-3 and TRBJ2-3; weak D call: TRBD2 (5 bases). CDR1 and CDR2 (germline): ENHRY, SYGVKD. The CDR3 runs to 17 residues. Between the trimmed V and J ends, which lost 4 bases and 2 bases, there was a span of 19 bases. CDR3 coding DNA: TGTGCCATCAGTGCCTTCGGTGGGTCGGGGAACACAGATACGCAGTATTTT. It translates to CAISAFGGSGNTDTQYF.

This chain links TRBV3-1 (or the pseudogene TRBV3-2) with TRBJ2-7; TRBD2 aligns across 11 bases. Germline CDR1 LGHDT, CDR2 YNNKEL (reference sequence). V trimming: 1 base; J trimming: 5 bases; junction bases outside the gene matches: 7. This CDR3 is 16 amino acids long. CDR3 sequence: CASSQGSGTSGNEQYF. The DNA for the CDR3 is TGTGCCAGCAGCCAAGGATCCGGGACTAGCGGAAACGAGCAGTACTTC.

The V call is TRBV5-1, the J call TRBJ1-3; 7 positions agree with TRBD1. Germline values: CDR1 SGHRS, CDR2 YFSETQ. This CDR3 has 16 amino acids. J was trimmed by 0 bases and V by 2 bases; bases with no gene match: 5. CDR3 residues: CASSFTGAFSGNTIYF. The DNA for the CDR3 is TGCGCCAGCAGCTTCACAGGGGCCTTCTCTGGAAACACCATATATTTT. The complete variable domain, with remaining parts taken from reference TRBV5-1 and TRBJ1-3, reads KAGVTQTPRYLIKTRGQQVTLSCSPISGHRSVSWYQQTPGQGLQFLFEYFSETQRNKGNFPGRFSGRQFSNSRSEMNVSTLELGDSALYLCASSFTGAFSGNTIYFGEGSWLTVV.

The chain employs TRBV15 and TRBJ1-4, with a weak D call TRBD1 (5 bases). Germline V gene lookup returns CDR1 LNHNV and CDR2 YYDKDF (reference sequence). CDR3 length equals 15 residues. The V end was cut by 0 bases, the J end by 4 bases, with 9 bases between. The CDR3 sequence is CATSRDRGFNEKLFF. As DNA, the CDR3 is TGTGCCACCAGCAGAGATCGGGGGTTTAATGAAAAACTGTTTTTT.

V is TRBV5-1 and J is TRBJ2-2; tentative D call: TRBD2 (5 bases). The V and J ends lost 2 bases and 6 bases respectively, with 14 bases between them. Germline assignment: CDR1 SGHRS and CDR2 YFSETQ. The CDR3 is 15 residues long. CDR3 in DNA: TGCGCCAGCAGCTTTGTGGGAGAAAGGTCCGGGGAGCTGTTTTTT. Residues: CASSFVGERSGELFF.

J is TRBJ1-2 and V is TRBV28, with D possibly matching TRBD1 (6 bases). V lost 5 bases and J 4 bases, leaving 11 bases between the germline ends. CDR1 MDHEN and CDR2 SYDVKM come from the germline V gene. The CDR3 is made up of 13 amino acids. DNA of the CDR3: TGTGCCAGCAGTCCCAGGGGCGTCTATGGCTACACCTTC. Translation: CASSPRGVYGYTF.

The sample holds one count of this clone. J is TRBJ1-4 and V is TRBV28, with unresolved D. The germline V gene has CDR1 MDHEN and CDR2 SYDVKM. The CDR3 is made up of 16 amino acids. V shed 6 bases and J shed 0 bases, with 14 bases lying between them. CDR3: CASSFTRLSTNEKLFF. For the CDR3, the DNA is TGTGCCAGCAGCTTCACGAGACTTTCAACTAATGAAAAACTGTTTTTT.

The J gene is TRBJ2-3, the V gene TRBV27, with D tentatively TRBD1 (5 bases). CDR1 is MNHEY and CDR2 is SMNVEV in the germline V gene (reference sequence). V dropped 5 bases and J dropped 6 bases, with 12 bases sitting between them. CDR3 length equals 13 residues. In DNA, the CDR3 is TGTGCCAGCAGTGACAACAGGTTGGATACGCAGTATTTT. Its translation: CASSDNRLDTQYF.

The rearrangement joins TRBV5-5 to TRBJ2-1; maybe TRBD2 (6 bases). Trimming took 1 base from V and 5 from J, leaving 13 bases between them. This CDR3 has 15 residues. Germline V gene data show CDR1 as SGHKS and CDR2 as YYEKEE (reference sequence). CDR3 in DNA: TGTGCCAGCAGCTTGAGGCTAGCGAGCCACAATGAGCAGTTCTTC. Translation gives CASSLRLASHNEQFF.

The chain combines TRBV5-1 with TRBJ2-2, with D perhaps matching TRBD1 (6 bases). Germline V gene sequence: CDR1 SGHRS, CDR2 YFSETQ. V shed 4 bases and J shed 1 base, with 26 bases lying between them. This CDR3 contains 20 residues. CDR3 loop: CASSTPLMGTTTGNTGELFF. CDR3 sequence (DNA): TGCGCCAGCAGCACCCCGCTGATGGGGACAACTACTGGGAACACCGGGGAGCTGTTTTTT.

The chain carries TRBV14 and TRBJ1-3; a possible D gene is TRBD1 (5 bases). This CDR3 comprises 13 residues. Looked up from germline, CDR1 is SGHDN and CDR2 is FVKESK. V was pared by 2 bases and J by 4 bases, with 6 bases between. The CDR3 DNA reads TGTGCCAGCAGCCAACAGGGAGGAAACACCATATATTTT. It yields the protein CASSQQGGNTIYF.

The chain couples TRBV5-1 to TRBJ1-1, with no clear D. The CDR3 extends over 13 amino acids. Trimming removed 4 bases at V and 3 bases at J, with 10 bases between. Germline CDR1 SGHRS, CDR2 YFSETQ. DNA of the CDR3: TGCGCCAGCAGCCCCAACTTGGACACTGAAGCTTTCTTT. Its translation is CASSPNLDTEAFF.

A note on this clone: Relative to the germline gene, one junction end is altered; a read error may explain this. The genes are TRBV7-2 and TRBJ2-5; TRBD2 agrees at 9 bases. The length of the CDR3 is 19 residues. Germline CDR1 is SGHTA and CDR2 is FQGNSA. CDR3 bases: TGTGCCAGCAGCTTTTGGCGCCACCTGGCGGGGGGGGGCCAAGAGGCCCAGTACTTC. Protein product: CASSFWRHLAGGGQEAQYF. Based on the CDR3 plus reference TRBV7-2 and TRBJ2-5, the full variable domain is GAGVSQSPSNKVTEKGKDVELRCDPISGHTALYWYRQSLGQGLEFLIYFQGNSAPDKSGLPSDRFSAERTGGSVSTLTIQRTQQEDSAVYLCASSFWRHLAGGGQEAQYFGPGTRLLVL.

The rearrangement uses TRBV6-2 or TRBV6-3 and TRBJ1-5; 10 bases match TRBD1. CDR3 length: 19 amino acids. Trimming removed 4 bases from V and 0 bases from J; junction bases left unmatched: 12. Germline V gene lookup returns CDR1 MNHEY and CDR2 SVGEGT. DNA of the CDR3: TGTGCCAGCAGTTCTCCGGGACAGGGGACCCTGTATAGCAATCAGCCCCAGCATTTT. Encoded protein: CASSSPGQGTLYSNQPQHF.

This clone was seen once. The V gene is TRBV19, the J gene TRBJ2-7; 9 positions agree with TRBD2. The junction had 11 bases not matched to a gene; V was cut back by 6 bases and J by 2 bases. Germline CDR1 and CDR2: LNHDA and SQIVND (reference sequence). This CDR3 spans 16 amino acids. CDR3 sequence reads: CASSPGLADPPYEQYF. The CDR3 nucleotides are TGTGCCAGTAGCCCGGGACTAGCTGACCCTCCCTACGAGCAGTACTTC.

This clone was detected once. In DNA form, the CDR3 reads TGCGCCAGCAGCTCCAGGCAAGGCCAAGAGACCCAGTACTTC. Protein product: CASSSRQGQETQYF. The chain is built from TRBV5-1 and TRBJ2-5; D uncertain. V lost 3 bases, J lost 1 base, and 10 bases lay in between. Looked up from germline, CDR1 is SGHRS and CDR2 is YFSETQ. This CDR3 is built from 14 residues.

This chain connects TRBV12-3 or TRBV12-4 to TRBJ1-2; D unresolved. With 6 bases removed from V and 8 bases from J, the gap between germline ends came to 10 bases. CDR3 length: 11 residues. CDR3 DNA: TGTGCCAGCAGCTTTGCTAGAGGCTACACCTTC. Its protein product is CASSFARGYTF.

A note on this clone: Additional DNA sequences in this sample encode the identical CDR3. The chain has TRBV18 and TRBJ2-1; 8 nucleotides align to TRBD1. V lost 3 bases to trimming and J lost 4 bases; unmatched junction nucleotides: 5. There are 15 residues in the CDR3. Germline CDR1 reads KGHSH; CDR2 reads LQKENI. The CDR3, as DNA: TGTGCCAGCTCACCGCCCGGGACAGGTTACAATGAGCAGTTCTTC. Translated, it gives CASSPPGTGYNEQFF. Looking up the rest from reference TRBV18 and TRBJ2-1 gives the full variable domain: NAGVMQNPRHLVRRRGQEARLRCSPMKGHSHVYWYRQLPEEGLKFMVYLQKENIIDESGMPKERFSAEFPKEGPSILRIQQVVRGDSAAYFCASSPPGTGYNEQFFGPGTRLTVL.

The rearrangement links TRBV7-8 to TRBJ2-7; no clear D. V dropped 4 bases and J dropped 2 bases, with 3 bases sitting between them. Germline CDR1 is SGHVS and CDR2 is FQNEAQ. The CDR3 is 11 amino acids. Here the CDR3 reads CASSSAYEQYF. In DNA form, the CDR3 reads TGTGCCAGCAGCTCGGCCTACGAGCAGTACTTC.

Concerning this clone itself: It differs at one base from a far larger clone, so likely a read error. The chain joins TRBV5-5 to TRBJ2-5, with 7 bases that match TRBD1. V lost 2 bases, J lost 1 base, and 2 bases stayed unmatched. The CDR3 has 14 residues. The germline CDR1 and CDR2 sequences are SGHKS and YYEKEE (reference sequence). The CDR3: CASSFGQVQETQYF. The CDR3 DNA reads TGTGCCAGCAGCTTCGGACAGGTCCAAGAGACCCAGTACTTC.

This clone has just one count. CDR3: CASSLASTAKAADTQYF. As DNA, the CDR3 is TGTGCCAGCAGCTTAGCGTCGACAGCCAAGGCGGCCGATACGCAGTATTTT. The chain couples TRBV7-8 to TRBJ2-3; a possible D gene is TRBD1 (5 bases). Per germline, CDR1 SGHVS and CDR2 FQNEAQ. The CDR3 contains 17 residues. V was trimmed by 0 bases and J by 6 bases, leaving 19 bases between them.

V is TRBV9 and J is TRBJ2-3, with no clear D. Deletions cut 2 bases from V and 0 bases from J, with 10 bases between. Germline lookup yields CDR1 SGDLS and CDR2 YYNGEE. The CDR3 is 15 residues long. The CDR3 protein is CASSVGQISTDTQYF. The CDR3 DNA reads as TGTGCCAGCAGCGTTGGTCAGATTAGCACAGATACGCAGTATTTT.